A single sample gave rise to the 3 T cell receptor beta chains below, sequenced in a study of blood T cell repertoires in COVID-19. TCRdb keeps only in-frame clones here, not all; method: immunoSEQ multiplex PCR. This table has 450,000 to 500,000 clones, roughly 88% appearing once. The sample comprised peripheral blood. The receptors here all came from a human donor in a cohort sampled during active COVID-19.

The chain has TRBV2 and TRBJ2-7; 9 bases match TRBD2. V trimming: 6 bases; J trimming: 4 bases; junction bases outside the gene matches: 7. CDR3 length equals 14 residues. Germline V gene lookup returns CDR1 SNHLY and CDR2 FYNNEI. Here the CDR3 reads CASRIAGAIYEQYF. The DNA for the CDR3 is TGTGCCAGCAGGATAGCGGGAGCTATATACGAGCAGTACTTC. The full variable domain, completed using reference TRBV2 and TRBJ2-7, is EPEVTQTPSHQVTQMGQEVILRCVPISNHLYFYWYRQILGQKVEFLVSFYNNEISEKSEIFDDQFSVERPDGSNFTLKIRSTKLEDSAMYFCASRIAGAIYEQYFGPGTRLTVT.

V gene TRBV9 combines with J gene TRBJ2-5; 9 nucleotides agree with TRBD2. V shed 4 bases, J shed 4 bases, and the junction held 11 bases outside the gene matches. The CDR3 runs 16 residues. CDR1 SGDLS and CDR2 YYNGEE come from the germline V gene. This CDR3 reads CASSISGSISGETQYF. In DNA form, the CDR3 reads TGTGCCAGCAGCATTAGCGGGAGTATTTCGGGAGAGACCCAGTACTTC.

The chain has TRBV9 and TRBJ2-2; D gene uncertain. Germline V gene data show CDR1 as SGDLS and CDR2 as YYNGEE. The CDR3 sequence is 13 residues long. Between the trimmed V and J ends, which lost 3 bases and 0 bases, there was a span of 3 bases. The CDR3 loop reads CASSGANTGELFF. The CDR3 coding sequence is TGTGCCAGCAGCGGAGCGAACACCGGGGAGCTGTTTTTT.